Presented here are 16 T cell receptor beta chains from one specimen sequenced in a study of blood T cell repertoires in COVID-19. Assay used: immunoSEQ multiplex PCR; TCRdb lists only in-frame clones, some missing. The sample carries fewer than 90,000 clones, nearly 95% recorded once. Specimen: peripheral blood. All receptors come from a human donor with active COVID-19. The donor label of this sample is uncertain.

The V and J genes are TRBV13 and TRBJ2-1; 7 positions match TRBD1. The CDR3 has 19 amino acids. The V segment lost 4 bases and the J segment 1 base; nucleotides outside the gene matches: 16. Germline V gene lookup returns CDR1 PRHDT and CDR2 FYEKMQ (reference sequence). The CDR3, as DNA: TGTGCCAGCAGCTCGGACCTCGCCCTCGGGACAGCTTCCTACAATGAGCAGTTCTTC. This translates into CASSSDLALGTASYNEQFF.

The chain employs TRBV15 and TRBJ1-1; no firm D call. The germline V gene encodes CDR1 LNHNV and CDR2 YYDKDF (reference sequence). V lost 2 bases to trimming and J lost 2 bases, with 6 bases between them. The CDR3 extends over 13 amino acids. The CDR3 reads CATSRLENTEAFF. The CDR3 DNA sequence: TGTGCCACCAGCAGACTAGAAAACACTGAAGCTTTCTTT.

The chain uses TRBV9 and TRBJ2-2; no clear D gene. Trimming took 0 bases from V and 7 from J, leaving 7 bases between them. Germline CDR1 is SGDLS and CDR2 is YYNGEE. This CDR3 is built from 13 residues. CDR3 sequence reads: CASSVASVGELFF. Here the CDR3 DNA reads TGTGCCAGCAGCGTAGCTTCGGTCGGGGAGCTGTTTTTT.

The chain employs TRBV6-1 and TRBJ2-3, with D tentatively TRBD2 (6 bases). With 2 bases removed from V and 6 bases from J, the gap between germline ends came to 15 bases. The CDR3 sequence is 15 residues long. The germline V gene has CDR1 MNHNS and CDR2 SASEGT. CDR3 nucleotides: TGTGCCAGCAGTGAACAACTAGCCCGAGGCGATACGCAGTATTTT. Its protein is CASSEQLARGDTQYF.

The chain uses TRBV3-1 (or the pseudogene TRBV3-2) and TRBJ2-6; D is unresolved. This CDR3 has 14 amino acids. The germline V gene encodes CDR1 LGHDT and CDR2 YNNKEL (reference sequence). Trimming took off 5 bases at V and 0 bases at J, with 5 bases between the two ends. The CDR3 DNA reads TGTGCCAGCAGCACTAACTCTGGGGCCAACGTCCTGACTTTC. Translation gives CASSTNSGANVLTF.

The chain couples TRBV28 to TRBJ2-5; TRBD2 aligns across 9 bases. CDR1 and CDR2 (germline): MDHEN, SYDVKM. J was trimmed by 1 base and V by 4 bases; bases with no gene match: 7. This CDR3 is 16 amino acids long. CDR3 in amino acids: CASSWVPGLAQETQYF. DNA for the CDR3: TGTGCCAGCAGTTGGGTCCCGGGACTAGCCCAAGAGACCCAGTACTTC.

J is TRBJ2-7 and V is TRBV5-1, with 13 bases identical to TRBD2. CDR3 length: 17 amino acids. V gave up 4 bases and J gave up 3 bases; unmatched junction bases: 10. The germline V gene encodes CDR1 SGHRS and CDR2 YFSETQ. This CDR3 is CASSEGTSGIKDYEQYF. In DNA form, the CDR3 reads TGCGCCAGCAGCGAAGGGACTAGCGGGATTAAGGACTACGAGCAGTACTTC.

V is TRBV5-1 and J is TRBJ2-5, with TRBD1 identical over 9 bases. This CDR3 spans 15 amino acids. The germline gives CDR1 SGHRS, CDR2 YFSETQ. The J segment lost 7 bases and the V segment lost 3 bases, leaving 10 bases of the junction unmatched. The DNA for the CDR3 is TGCGCCAGCAGCTCGAGGACAGGGGCCGTAGGGACCCAGTACTTC. Protein product: CASSSRTGAVGTQYF. Supplemented by reference TRBV5-1 and TRBJ2-5, the full variable domain reads KAGVTQTPRYLIKTRGQQVTLSCSPISGHRSVSWYQQTPGQGLQFLFEYFSETQRNKGNFPGRFSGRQFSNSRSEMNVSTLELGDSALYLCASSSRTGAVGTQYFGPGTRLLVL.

The chain has TRBV18 and TRBJ1-2; D gene ambiguous. Germline assignment: CDR1 KGHSH and CDR2 LQKENI. CDR3 length equals 13 residues. V shed 2 bases and J shed 5 bases, with 9 bases lying between them. The CDR3 nucleotides read TGTGCCAGCTCACCATCACAGCAGTATGGCTACACCTTC. It encodes CASSPSQQYGYTF.

The chain is built from TRBV3-1 (or the pseudogene TRBV3-2) and TRBJ2-2, with a tentative D call TRBD1 (6 bases). Germline V gives CDR1 LGHDT, CDR2 YNNKEL (reference sequence). Trimming stripped 2 bases from V and 5 bases from J, with 15 bases between. The CDR3 has 16 residues. Here the CDR3 DNA reads TGTGCCAGCAGCCAAAGGTTCAGGGGACGTACCGGGGAGCTGTTTTTT. Translation: CASSQRFRGRTGELFF.

The rearrangement joins TRBV27 to TRBJ1-5, with 8 bases lining up with TRBD1. Germline V lookup: CDR1 MNHEY, CDR2 SMNVEV (reference sequence). Germline trimming cut 10 bases from V and 6 bases from J; bases unmatched to any gene: 8. The CDR3 consists of 13 residues. The CDR3 DNA is TGTGCCACCCGGACAGGGAAGGCTCAGCCCCAGCATTTT. Amino acid sequence: CATRTGKAQPQHF.

A single count supports this clone. The chain links TRBV19 to TRBJ1-5, with 10 bases aligning to TRBD1. J was trimmed by 2 bases and V by 5 bases; bases with no gene match: 15. The germline CDR1 and CDR2 sequences are LNHDA and SQIVND (reference sequence). The CDR3 extends over 19 amino acids. The CDR3 DNA reads TGTGCCAGTAGTCCACTCCGGGACAGGGGAGGGGTTGGCAATCAGCCCCAGCATTTT. The encoded protein is CASSPLRDRGGVGNQPQHF.

CDR3 loop: CASSGQGYGYTF. The CDR3 DNA reads TGTGCCAGCAGCGGACAGGGGTATGGCTACACCTTC. This chain uses TRBV2 with TRBJ1-2; 9 bases fit TRBD1. After removal of 6 bases from V and 5 bases from J, the junction contained 1 base not matched to a gene. Germline CDR1 is SNHLY and CDR2 is FYNNEI. The CDR3 sequence is 12 residues long.

CDR3 amino acids: CASSQTGQGARGYTF. Here the CDR3 DNA reads TGCGCCAGCAGCCAAACCGGACAGGGGGCGCGAGGCTACACCTTC. This chain joins TRBV4-3 and TRBJ1-2; 11 bases align to TRBD1. CDR3 length: 15 residues. After removal of 2 bases from V and 8 bases from J, the junction contained 7 bases not matched to a gene. CDR1 is LGHNA and CDR2 is YSLEER in the germline V gene.

This clone occurred once. The chain couples TRBV19 to TRBJ1-6; D gene ambiguous. The CDR3 contains 14 residues. V lost 4 bases and J 9 bases, leaving 13 bases between the germline ends. Germline V gives CDR1 LNHDA, CDR2 SQIVND (reference sequence). Here the CDR3 DNA reads TGTGCCAGTAGTAACAGTATTGGGCTTTCACCCCTCCACTTT. Protein: CASSNSIGLSPLHF.

The V gene is TRBV7-9, the J gene TRBJ2-1; the D gene is possibly TRBD2 (6 bases). V lost 11 bases and J lost 3, with 14 bases in between. CDR1 and CDR2 from the germline V gene are SEHNR and FQNEAQ (reference sequence). The CDR3 is made up of 13 amino acids. In DNA, the CDR3 is TGTGCCTCCCGGGACTCCGACTACAATGAGCAGTTCTTC. Protein sequence: CASRDSDYNEQFF. The full variable domain, completed using reference TRBV7-9 and TRBJ2-1, is DTGVSQNPRHKITKRGQNVTFRCDPISEHNRLYWYRQTLGQGPEFLTYFQNEAQLEKSRLLSDRFSAERPKGSFSTLEIQRTEQGDSAMYLCASRDSDYNEQFFGPGTRLTVL.